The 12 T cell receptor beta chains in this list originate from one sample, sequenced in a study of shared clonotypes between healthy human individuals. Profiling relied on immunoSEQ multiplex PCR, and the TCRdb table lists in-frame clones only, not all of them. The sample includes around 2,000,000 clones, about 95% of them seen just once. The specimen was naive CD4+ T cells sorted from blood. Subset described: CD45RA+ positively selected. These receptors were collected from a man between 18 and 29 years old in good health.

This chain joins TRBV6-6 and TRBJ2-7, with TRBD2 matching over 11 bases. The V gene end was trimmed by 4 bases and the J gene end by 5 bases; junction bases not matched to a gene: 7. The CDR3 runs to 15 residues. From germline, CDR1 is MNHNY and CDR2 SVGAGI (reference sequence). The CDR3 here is CASSLGLAEGDEQYF. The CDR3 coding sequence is TGTGCCAGCAGTTTGGGACTAGCGGAGGGGGACGAGCAGTACTTC.

The CDR3 is CASSKPIREGNQPQHF. CDR3 in DNA: TGTGCCAGCAGCAAACCAATTAGGGAGGGCAATCAGCCCCAGCATTTT. The chain is built from TRBV21-1 and TRBJ1-5. TRBV21-1 is termed a pseudogene. The CDR3 consists of 16 residues.

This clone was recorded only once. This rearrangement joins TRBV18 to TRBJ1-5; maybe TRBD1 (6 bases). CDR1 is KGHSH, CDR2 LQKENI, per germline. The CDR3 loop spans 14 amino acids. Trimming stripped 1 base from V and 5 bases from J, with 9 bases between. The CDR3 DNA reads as TGTGCCAGCTCACCACTTAGGGGGGATCAGCCCCAGCATTTT. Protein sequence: CASSPLRGDQPQHF.

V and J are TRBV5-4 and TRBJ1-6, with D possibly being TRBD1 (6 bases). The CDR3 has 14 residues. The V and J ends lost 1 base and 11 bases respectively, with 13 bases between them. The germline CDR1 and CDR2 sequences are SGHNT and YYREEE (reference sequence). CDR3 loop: CASSLQQGNPPLHF. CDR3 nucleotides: TGTGCCAGCAGCTTGCAGCAGGGGAATCCACCCCTCCACTTT.

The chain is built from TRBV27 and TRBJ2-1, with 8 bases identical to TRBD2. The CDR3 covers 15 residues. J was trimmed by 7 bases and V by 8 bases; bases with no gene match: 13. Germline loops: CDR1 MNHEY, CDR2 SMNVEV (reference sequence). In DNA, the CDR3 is TGTGCCAGCCCCCATTGCGGGGGGCCTGGGAATGAGCAGTTCTTC. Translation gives CASPHCGGPGNEQFF.

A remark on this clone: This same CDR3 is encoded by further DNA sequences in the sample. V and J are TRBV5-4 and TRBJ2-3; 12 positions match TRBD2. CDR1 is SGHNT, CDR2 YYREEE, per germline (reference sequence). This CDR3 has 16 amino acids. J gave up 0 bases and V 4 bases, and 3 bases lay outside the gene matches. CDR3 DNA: TGTGCCAGCAGCCCCGGGACTAGCGGGAGCACAGATACGCAGTATTTT. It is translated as CASSPGTSGSTDTQYF.

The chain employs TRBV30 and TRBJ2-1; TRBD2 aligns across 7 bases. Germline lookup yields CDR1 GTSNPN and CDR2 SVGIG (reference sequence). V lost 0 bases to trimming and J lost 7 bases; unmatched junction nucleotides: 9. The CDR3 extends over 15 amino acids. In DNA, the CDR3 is TGTGCCTGGAGTGTATTTGCGGGAGTCAGGAATGAGCAGTTCTTC. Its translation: CAWSVFAGVRNEQFF. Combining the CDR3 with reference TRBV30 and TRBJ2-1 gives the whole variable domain SQTIHQWPATLVQPVGSPLSLECTVEGTSNPNLYWYRQAAGRGLQLLFYSVGIGQISSEVPQNLSASRPQDRQFILSSKKLLLSDSGFYLCAWSVFAGVRNEQFFGPGTRLTVL.

This CDR3 reads CASTLSGQGNNYGYTF. CDR3 bases: TGTGCCAGTACCCTAAGTGGACAGGGGAATAACTATGGCTACACCTTC. This chain uses TRBV19 with TRBJ1-2; 9 nucleotides match TRBD1. This CDR3 has 16 amino acids. The ends lost 7 bases at V and 1 base at J; junction bases unmatched: 10. CDR1 is LNHDA, CDR2 SQIVND, per germline (reference sequence).

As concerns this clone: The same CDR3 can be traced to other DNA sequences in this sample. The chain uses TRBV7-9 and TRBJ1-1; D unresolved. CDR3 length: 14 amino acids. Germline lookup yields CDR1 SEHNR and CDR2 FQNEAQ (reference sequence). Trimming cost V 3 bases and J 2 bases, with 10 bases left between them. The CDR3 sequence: CASSLRTLNTEAFF. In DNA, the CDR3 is TGTGCCAGCAGCTTGCGGACTCTAAACACTGAAGCTTTCTTT.

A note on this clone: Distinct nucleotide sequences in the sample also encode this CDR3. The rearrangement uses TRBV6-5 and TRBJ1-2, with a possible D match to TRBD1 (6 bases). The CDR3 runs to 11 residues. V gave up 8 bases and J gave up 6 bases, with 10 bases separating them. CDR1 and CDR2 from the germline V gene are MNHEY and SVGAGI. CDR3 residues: CASSQGDGYTF. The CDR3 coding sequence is TGTGCCAGCTCACAGGGAGATGGCTACACCTTC.

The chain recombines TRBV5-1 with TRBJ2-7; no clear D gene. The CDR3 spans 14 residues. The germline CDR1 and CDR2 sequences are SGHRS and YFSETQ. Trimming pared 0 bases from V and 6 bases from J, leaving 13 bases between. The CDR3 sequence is CASSLGADSTEQYF. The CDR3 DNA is TGCGCCAGCAGCTTGGGGGCCGATTCAACCGAGCAGTACTTC.

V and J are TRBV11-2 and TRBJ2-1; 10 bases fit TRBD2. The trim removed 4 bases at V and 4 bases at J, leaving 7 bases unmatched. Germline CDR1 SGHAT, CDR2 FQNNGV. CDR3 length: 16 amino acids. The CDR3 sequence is CASSSWTSGDYNEQFF. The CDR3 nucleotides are TGTGCCAGCAGCTCTTGGACTAGCGGCGATTACAATGAGCAGTTCTTC. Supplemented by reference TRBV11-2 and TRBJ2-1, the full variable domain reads EAGVAQSPRYKIIEKRQSVAFWCNPISGHATLYWYQQILGQGPKLLIQFQNNGVVDDSQLPKDRFSAERLKGVDSTLKIQPAKLEDSAVYLCASSSWTSGDYNEQFFGPGTRLTVL.